Below, 5 T cell receptor beta chains from the same sample are listed, as sequenced in a study of beta chain features in type 1 diabetes. Every bit of the isolated RNA underwent reverse transcription, so sequencing read expressed TCRB transcripts. Clones were sequenced by immunoSEQ multiplex PCR, and TCRdb holds only the in-frame ones, with some missing. This sample has around 430,000 clones, with over 25% found just once. The sample comprised naive CD4+ T cells from blood. The source is a man younger than 35 in good health.

This clone appeared a few times. The chain is built from TRBV9 and TRBJ2-1, with TRBD2 matching 14 bases. Germline V CDR1 and CDR2: SGDLS, YYNGEE. V was pared by 2 bases and J by 6 bases, with 4 bases of the junction left unmatched. This CDR3 is built from 16 residues. The CDR3 sequence: CASSVGLAGGFNEQFF. The CDR3 nucleotides read TGTGCCAGCAGCGTCGGACTAGCGGGAGGTTTCAATGAGCAGTTCTTC.

The chain carries TRBV29-1 and TRBJ2-1; the D is unclear. From germline, CDR1 is SQVTM and CDR2 ANQGSEA. The CDR3 totals 12 residues. Trimming removed 0 bases at V and 7 bases at J, with 7 bases between. The CDR3: CSVEDIRNEQFF. The CDR3 bases are TGCAGCGTTGAAGATATAAGAAATGAGCAGTTCTTC.

The chain couples TRBV7-9 to TRBJ2-3; 13 positions match TRBD2. This CDR3 is 15 amino acids long. Germline assignment: CDR1 SEHNR and CDR2 FQNEAQ (reference sequence). J was trimmed by 7 bases and V by 5 bases; bases with no gene match: 6. Written as DNA, the CDR3 is TGTGCCAGCAGCCTCCGGGGGACTAGCGGGAATACGCAGTATTTT. The encoded protein is CASSLRGTSGNTQYF.

This clone was counted a few times. V gene TRBV28 combines with J gene TRBJ2-1, with 10 nucleotides matching TRBD2. CDR3 length equals 14 residues. The V gene's germline CDR1 is MDHEN and CDR2 SYDVKM. The ends lost 4 bases at V and 10 bases at J; junction bases unmatched: 7. CDR3 coding DNA: TGTGCCAGCAGTTCCACCGGGACTAGCGTCGAGCAGTTCTTC. It encodes CASSSTGTSVEQFF.

The CDR3 nucleotides are TGTGCCAGCAGTTCGTACGCTGAAGCTTTCTTT. It is translated as CASSSYAEAFF. The chain employs TRBV2 and TRBJ1-1; D ambiguous. Looked up from germline, CDR1 is SNHLY and CDR2 is FYNNEI. The CDR3 contains 11 residues. V lost 5 bases, J lost 6 bases, and 7 bases lay in between.